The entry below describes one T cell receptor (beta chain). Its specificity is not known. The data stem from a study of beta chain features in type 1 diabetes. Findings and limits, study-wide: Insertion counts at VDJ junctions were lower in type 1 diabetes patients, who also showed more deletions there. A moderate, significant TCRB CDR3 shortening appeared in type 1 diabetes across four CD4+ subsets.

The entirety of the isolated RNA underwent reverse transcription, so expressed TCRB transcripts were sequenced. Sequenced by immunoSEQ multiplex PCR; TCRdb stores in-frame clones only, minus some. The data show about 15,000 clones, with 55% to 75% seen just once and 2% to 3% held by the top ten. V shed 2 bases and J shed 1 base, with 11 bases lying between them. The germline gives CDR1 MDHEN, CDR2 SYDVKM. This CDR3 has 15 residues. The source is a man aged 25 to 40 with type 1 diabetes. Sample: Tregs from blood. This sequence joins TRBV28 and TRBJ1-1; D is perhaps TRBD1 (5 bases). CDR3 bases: TGTGCCAGCAGTTTAGAGACGGGGGGGAACACTGAAGCTTTCTTT. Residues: CASSLETGGNTEAFF.